Shown below are 4 T cell receptor beta chains from a single sample sequenced in a study of blood T cells in healthy people across ages. A second PCR, run for 7 to 11 cycles, used a sample-barcoded 5' primer plus a J-beta primer mix. TCRdb ran MiXCR on the 5' RACE reads and lists one entry per CDR3 protein. The table has roughly 800,000 distinct CDR3 sequences, 25% seen once. In addition, the sample was reused for a study of T cells of mothers and their children.

Sequenced: blood. Receptors originate from a boy younger than 18 in good health.

The CDR3 DNA reads as TGCGCCAGCAGCCGCGGACTAGCGGGAGGTGTGGATGAGCAGTTCTTC. Translation gives CASSRGLAGGVDEQFF. The chain links TRBV4-3 to TRBJ2-1, with TRBD2 matching over 14 bases. The CDR3 length is 16 residues. Trimming removed 4 bases from V and 8 bases from J; junction bases left unmatched: 7. From germline, CDR1 is LGHNA and CDR2 YSLEER.

The rearrangement joins TRBV2 to TRBJ1-3; 7 nucleotides line up with TRBD1. CDR3 size: 18 residues. Germline V gives CDR1 SNHLY, CDR2 FYNNEI. Losses at the gene ends were 5 bases for V and 0 bases for J; bases not matched to a gene: 13. The CDR3 coding sequence is TGTGCCAGCAGTAGACCGGGACAGCAAAGTTTCTCTGGAAACACCATATATTTT. Its translation: CASSRPGQQSFSGNTIYF.

This clonotype was picked up a small number of times. The J gene is TRBJ2-3, the V gene TRBV4-3, with 9 positions matching TRBD1. The CDR3 is made up of 18 amino acids. J was trimmed by 4 bases and V by 1 base; bases with no gene match: 12. Per the germline V gene, CDR1 is LGHNA and CDR2 is YSLEER. The CDR3 sequence is CASSQGGRGTGSPDTQYF. For the CDR3, the DNA is TGCGCCAGCAGCCAAGGGGGTCGGGGGACAGGGTCCCCAGATACGCAGTATTTT.

This clonotype was seen more than once but under ten times. This chain joins TRBV27 and TRBJ2-5, with D possibly matching TRBD1 (5 bases). Trimming stripped 4 bases from V and 4 bases from J, with 10 bases between. The CDR3 runs 13 residues. The germline gives CDR1 MNHEY, CDR2 SMNVEV (reference sequence). Here the CDR3 reads CASSYQGIETQYF. CDR3 sequence (DNA): TGTGCCAGCAGTTACCAGGGCATAGAGACCCAGTACTTC.